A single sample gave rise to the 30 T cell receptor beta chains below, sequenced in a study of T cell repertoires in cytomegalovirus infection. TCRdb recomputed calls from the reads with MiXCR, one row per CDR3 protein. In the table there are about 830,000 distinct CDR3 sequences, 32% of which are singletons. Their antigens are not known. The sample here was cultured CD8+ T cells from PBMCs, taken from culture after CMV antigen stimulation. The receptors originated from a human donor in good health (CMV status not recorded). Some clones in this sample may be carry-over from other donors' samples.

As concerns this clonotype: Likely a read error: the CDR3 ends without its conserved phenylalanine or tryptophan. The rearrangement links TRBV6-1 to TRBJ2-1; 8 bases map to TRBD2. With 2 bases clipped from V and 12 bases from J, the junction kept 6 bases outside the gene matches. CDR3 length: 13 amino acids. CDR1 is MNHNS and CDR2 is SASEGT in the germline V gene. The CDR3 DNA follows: TGTGCCAGCAGTGAATATGACGGGAGGGGGCAGTTCTCC. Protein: CASSEYDGRGQFS.

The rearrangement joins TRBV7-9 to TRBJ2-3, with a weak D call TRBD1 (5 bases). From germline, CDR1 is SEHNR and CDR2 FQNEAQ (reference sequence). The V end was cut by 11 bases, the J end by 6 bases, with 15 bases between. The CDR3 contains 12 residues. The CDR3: CAGEGAWDTQYF. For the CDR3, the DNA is TGTGCCGGGGAAGGGGCTTGGGATACGCAGTATTTT.

The CDR3 DNA sequence: TGCAGTGCTAGAGATCCCTTGGGACTAGCGGGGGGGTTGAACACCGGGGAGCTGTTTTTT. Its protein is CSARDPLGLAGGLNTGELFF. This chain links TRBV20-1 with TRBJ2-2; 16 nucleotides align to TRBD2. The CDR3 is 20 amino acids. The V gene's germline CDR1 is DFQATT and CDR2 SNEGSKA (reference sequence). The V segment lost 0 bases and the J segment 1 base; nucleotides outside the gene matches: 8.

For the CDR3, the DNA is TGCGCCAGCAGCCAAGAGCGGGGAGATCAGCCCCAGCATTTT. This sequence encodes CASSQERGDQPQHF. The chain couples TRBV4-1 to TRBJ1-5; D uncertain. CDR1 is MGHRA and CDR2 is YSYEKL in the germline V gene. This CDR3 has 14 amino acids. V was trimmed by 0 bases and J by 5 bases, leaving 8 bases between them.

CDR3 nucleotide sequence: TGTGCCAGCAGCTCCCCCATGGACCGAGGGAGTAATGATGAGCAGTTCTTC. Translating it yields CASSSPMDRGSNDEQFF. The chain employs TRBV7-9 and TRBJ2-1; tentatively, D is TRBD2 (5 bases). Between the trimmed V and J ends, which lost 4 bases and 8 bases, there was a span of 24 bases. Germline CDR1 reads SEHNR; CDR2 reads FQNEAQ (reference sequence). The CDR3 is made up of 17 amino acids.

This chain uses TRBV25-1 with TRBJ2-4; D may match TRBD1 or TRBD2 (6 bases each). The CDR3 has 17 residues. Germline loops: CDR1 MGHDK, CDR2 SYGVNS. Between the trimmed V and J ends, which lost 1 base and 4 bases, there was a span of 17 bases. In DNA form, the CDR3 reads TGTGCCAGCAGTGAATCGGTCGAGGGGGGCCTAAAAAACATTCAGTACTTC. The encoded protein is CASSESVEGGLKNIQYF.

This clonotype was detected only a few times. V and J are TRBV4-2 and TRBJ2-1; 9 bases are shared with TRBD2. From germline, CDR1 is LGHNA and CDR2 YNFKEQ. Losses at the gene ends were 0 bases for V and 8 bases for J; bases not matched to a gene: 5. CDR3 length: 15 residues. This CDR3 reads CASSQELAGEYEQFF. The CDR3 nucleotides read TGTGCCAGCAGCCAAGAGTTAGCGGGGGAGTATGAGCAGTTCTTC.

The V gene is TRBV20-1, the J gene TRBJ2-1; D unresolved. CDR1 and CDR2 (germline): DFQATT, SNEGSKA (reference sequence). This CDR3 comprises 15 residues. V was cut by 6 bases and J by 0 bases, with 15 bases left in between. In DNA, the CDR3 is TGCAGTGCAGACCGGGTTAGCTTCTCCTACAATGAGCAGTTCTTC. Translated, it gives CSADRVSFSYNEQFF.

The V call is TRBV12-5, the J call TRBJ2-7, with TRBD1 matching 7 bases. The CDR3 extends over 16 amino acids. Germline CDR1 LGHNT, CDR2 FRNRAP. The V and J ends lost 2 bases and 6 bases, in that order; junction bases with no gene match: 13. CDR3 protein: CASGLPRNRGDSEQYF. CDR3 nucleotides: TGTGCTAGTGGTTTGCCCCGGAACAGGGGCGACTCCGAGCAGTACTTC.

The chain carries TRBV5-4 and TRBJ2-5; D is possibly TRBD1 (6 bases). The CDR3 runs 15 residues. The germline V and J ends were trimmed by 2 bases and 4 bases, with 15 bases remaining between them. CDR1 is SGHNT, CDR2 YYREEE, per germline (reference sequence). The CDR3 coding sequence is TGTGCCAGCAGCTTAGAGGCAGGGGAACTAGAGACCCAGTACTTC. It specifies CASSLEAGELETQYF.

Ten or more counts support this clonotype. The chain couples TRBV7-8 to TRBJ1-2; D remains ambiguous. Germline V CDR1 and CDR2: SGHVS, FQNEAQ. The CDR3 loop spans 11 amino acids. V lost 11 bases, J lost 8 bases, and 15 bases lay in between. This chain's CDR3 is CAAPERDGYTF. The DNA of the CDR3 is TGTGCCGCCCCGGAAAGAGACGGCTACACCTTC.

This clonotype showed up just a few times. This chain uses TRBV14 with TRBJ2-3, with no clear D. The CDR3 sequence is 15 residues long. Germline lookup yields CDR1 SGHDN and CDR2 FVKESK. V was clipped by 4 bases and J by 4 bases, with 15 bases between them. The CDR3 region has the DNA TGTGCCAGCAGCCGCGCCTATGGTGTTCCAGATACGCAGTATTTT. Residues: CASSRAYGVPDTQYF.

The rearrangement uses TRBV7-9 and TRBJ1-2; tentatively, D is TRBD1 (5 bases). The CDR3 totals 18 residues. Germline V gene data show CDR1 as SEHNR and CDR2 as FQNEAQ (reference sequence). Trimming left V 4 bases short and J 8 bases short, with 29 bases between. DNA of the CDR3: TGTGCCAGCAGCTCCCAAAGGTTTATGGGACCGGATAATGAAGGCTACACCTTC. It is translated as CASSSQRFMGPDNEGYTF.

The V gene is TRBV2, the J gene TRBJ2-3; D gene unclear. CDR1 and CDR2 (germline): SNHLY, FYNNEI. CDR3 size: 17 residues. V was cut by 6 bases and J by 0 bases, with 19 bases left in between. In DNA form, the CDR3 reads TGTGCCAGCAGCGTCGAAACATCAGGCTCTAGCACAGATACGCAGTATTTT. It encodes CASSVETSGSSTDTQYF.

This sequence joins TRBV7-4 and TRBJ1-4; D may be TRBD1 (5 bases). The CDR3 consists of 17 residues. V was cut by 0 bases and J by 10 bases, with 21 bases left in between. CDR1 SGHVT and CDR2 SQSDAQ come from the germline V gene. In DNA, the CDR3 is TGTGCCAGCAGCTTAGCGTACGGGGACCCGGTTGCCAGAAAACTGTTTTTT. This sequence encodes CASSLAYGDPVARKLFF.

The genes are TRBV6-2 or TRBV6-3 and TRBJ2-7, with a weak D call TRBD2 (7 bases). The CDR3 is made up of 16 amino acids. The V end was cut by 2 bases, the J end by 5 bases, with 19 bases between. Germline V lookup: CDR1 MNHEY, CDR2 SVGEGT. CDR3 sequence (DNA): TGTGCCAGCAGTTACCCGGGGGCAGCGGGGATAGACGAGCAGTACGTC. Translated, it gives CASSYPGAAGIDEQYV.

Here the CDR3 DNA reads TGCAGCGTTGGAGCCTCCTCCTACGAGCAGTACTTC. Translating gives CSVGASSYEQYF. The rearrangement links TRBV29-1 to TRBJ2-7; D is undetermined. The CDR3 length is 12 residues. CDR1 SQVTM and CDR2 ANQGSEA come from the germline V gene. V was pared by 4 bases and J by 0 bases, with 7 bases between.

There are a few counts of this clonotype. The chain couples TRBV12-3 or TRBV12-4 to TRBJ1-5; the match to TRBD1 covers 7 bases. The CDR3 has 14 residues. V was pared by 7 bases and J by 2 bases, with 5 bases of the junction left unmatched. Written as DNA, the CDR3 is TGTGCCAGCACCCCCCAGGGGGGCAATCAGCCCCAGCATTTT. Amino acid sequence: CASTPQGGNQPQHF.

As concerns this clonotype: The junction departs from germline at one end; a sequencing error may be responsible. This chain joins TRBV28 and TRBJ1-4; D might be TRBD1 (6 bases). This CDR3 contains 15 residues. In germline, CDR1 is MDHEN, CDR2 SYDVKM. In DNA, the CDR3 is TGTGCCAGCGGTTTACTGGGGGCAGCTAATGAAAAACTGTTTTTT. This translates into CASGLLGAANEKLFF.

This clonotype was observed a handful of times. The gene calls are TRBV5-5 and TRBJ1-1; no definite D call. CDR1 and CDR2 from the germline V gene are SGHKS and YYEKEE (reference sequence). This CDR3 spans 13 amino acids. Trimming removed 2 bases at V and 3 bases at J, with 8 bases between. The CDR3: CASSFNRYTEAFF. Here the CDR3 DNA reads TGTGCCAGCAGCTTCAATCGTTACACTGAAGCTTTCTTT.

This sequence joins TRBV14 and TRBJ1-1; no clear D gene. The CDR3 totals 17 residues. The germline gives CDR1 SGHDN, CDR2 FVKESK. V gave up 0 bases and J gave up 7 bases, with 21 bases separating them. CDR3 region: CASSQEGRRALYGEAFF. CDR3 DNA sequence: TGTGCCAGCAGCCAAGAAGGGCGGAGGGCCCTTTATGGTGAAGCTTTCTTT.

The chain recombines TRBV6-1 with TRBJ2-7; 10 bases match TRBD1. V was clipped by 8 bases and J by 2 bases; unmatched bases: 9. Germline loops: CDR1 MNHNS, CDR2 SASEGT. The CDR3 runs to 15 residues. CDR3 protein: CASRGTGALPYEQYF. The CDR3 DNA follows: TGTGCCAGCCGGGGGACAGGGGCCCTTCCCTACGAGCAGTACTTC.

The CDR3 DNA is TGTGCCAGCAGCTTGGGGAATGCCGGGGAGCTGTTTTTT. Translating gives CASSLGNAGELFF. V gene TRBV5-6 combines with J gene TRBJ2-2, with D hard to call. V lost 0 bases to trimming and J lost 6 bases, with 6 bases between them. Germline V lookup: CDR1 SGHDT, CDR2 YYEEEE. The CDR3 has 13 amino acids. Filled out from reference TRBV5-6 and TRBJ2-2, the complete variable domain reads DAGVTQSPTHLIKTRGQQVTLRCSPKSGHDTVSWYQQALGQGPQFIFQYYEEEERQRGNFPDRFSGHQFPNYSSELNVNALLLGDSALYLCASSLGNAGELFFGEGSRLTVL.

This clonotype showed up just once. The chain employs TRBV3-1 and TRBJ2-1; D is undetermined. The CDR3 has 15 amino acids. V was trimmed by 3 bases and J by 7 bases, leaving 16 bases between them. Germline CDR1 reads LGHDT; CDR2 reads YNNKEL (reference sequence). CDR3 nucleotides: TGTGCCAGCAGCCAGCTAGAATCGGGTAGGAATGAGCAGTTCTTC. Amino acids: CASSQLESGRNEQFF.

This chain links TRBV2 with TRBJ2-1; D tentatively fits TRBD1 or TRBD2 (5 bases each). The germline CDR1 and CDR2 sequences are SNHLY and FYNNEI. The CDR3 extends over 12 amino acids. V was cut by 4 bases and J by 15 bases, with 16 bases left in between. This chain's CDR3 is CASSGGSYVSFF. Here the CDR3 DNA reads TGTGCCAGCAGTGGGGGGTCCTATGTTTCGTTCTTC.

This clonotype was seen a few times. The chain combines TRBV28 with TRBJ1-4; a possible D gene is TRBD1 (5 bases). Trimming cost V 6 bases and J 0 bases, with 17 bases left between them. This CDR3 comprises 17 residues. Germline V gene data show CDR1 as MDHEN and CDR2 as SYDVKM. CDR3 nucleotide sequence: TGTGCCAGCAGCCCCCGGTGGCAGGGAACAACTAATGAAAAACTGTTTTTT. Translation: CASSPRWQGTTNEKLFF.

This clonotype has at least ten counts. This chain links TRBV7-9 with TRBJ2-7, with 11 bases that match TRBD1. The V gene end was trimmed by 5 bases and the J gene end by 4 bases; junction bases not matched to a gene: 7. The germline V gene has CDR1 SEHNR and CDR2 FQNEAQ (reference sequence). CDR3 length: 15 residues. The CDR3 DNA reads TGTGCCAGCAGCCTTCCGGGACAGGGGGTATACGAGCAGTACTTC. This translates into CASSLPGQGVYEQYF.

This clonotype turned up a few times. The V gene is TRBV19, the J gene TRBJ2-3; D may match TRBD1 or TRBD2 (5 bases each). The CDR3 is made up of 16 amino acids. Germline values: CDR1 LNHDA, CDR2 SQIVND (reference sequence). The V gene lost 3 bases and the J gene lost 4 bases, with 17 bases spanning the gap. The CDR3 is CASSIRDEQLADTQYF. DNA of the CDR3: TGTGCCAGTAGTATCCGGGACGAGCAATTGGCAGATACGCAGTATTTT.

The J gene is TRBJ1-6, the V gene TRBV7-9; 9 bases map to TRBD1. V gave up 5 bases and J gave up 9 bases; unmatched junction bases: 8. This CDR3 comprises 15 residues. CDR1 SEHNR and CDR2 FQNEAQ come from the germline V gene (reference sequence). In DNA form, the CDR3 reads TGTGCCAGCAGCGGGGGACAGGGACGAGGTTCACCCCTCCACTTT. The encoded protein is CASSGGQGRGSPLHF.

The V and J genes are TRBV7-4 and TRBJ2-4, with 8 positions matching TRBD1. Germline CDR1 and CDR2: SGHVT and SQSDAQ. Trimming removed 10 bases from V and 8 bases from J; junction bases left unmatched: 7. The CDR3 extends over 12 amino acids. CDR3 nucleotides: TGTGCCACCCCGGACAGGGTGGACATTCAGTACTTC. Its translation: CATPDRVDIQYF.